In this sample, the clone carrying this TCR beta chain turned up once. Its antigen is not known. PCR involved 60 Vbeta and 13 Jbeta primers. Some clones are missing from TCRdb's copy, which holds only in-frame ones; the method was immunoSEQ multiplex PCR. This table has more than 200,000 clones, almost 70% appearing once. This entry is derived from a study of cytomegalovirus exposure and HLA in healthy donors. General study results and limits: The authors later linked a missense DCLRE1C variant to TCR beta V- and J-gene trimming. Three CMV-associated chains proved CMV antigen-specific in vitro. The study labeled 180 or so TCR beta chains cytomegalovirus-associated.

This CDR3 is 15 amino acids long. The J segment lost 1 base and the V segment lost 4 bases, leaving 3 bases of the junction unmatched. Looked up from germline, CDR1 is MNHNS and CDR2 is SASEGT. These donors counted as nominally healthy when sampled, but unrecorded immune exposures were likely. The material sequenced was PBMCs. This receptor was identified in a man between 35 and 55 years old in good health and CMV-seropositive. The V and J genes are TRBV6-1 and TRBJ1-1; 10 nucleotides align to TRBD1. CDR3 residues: CASSGGTGANTEAFF. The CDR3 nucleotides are TGTGCCAGCAGTGGGGGGACAGGGGCGAACACTGAAGCTTTCTTT.